The subject of this entry is one T cell receptor beta chain. The antigen remains undetermined. Losses at the gene ends were 5 bases for V and 3 bases for J; bases not matched to a gene: 7. There are 16 residues in the CDR3. CDR1 SNHLY and CDR2 FYNNEI come from the germline V gene. This entry belongs to a study of spatial heterogeneity in lung cancer. Study background: Among detected sequences, beta-chain ones consistently exceeded alpha-chain ones in number. Raw sequencing reads included, on average, more than 9.5 appearances of each unique TCR and UMI combination.

TCRdb itself ran the 5' RACE reads through MiXCR, one entry per CDR3 protein. The data contain some 87,000 distinct CDR3 sequences, around 9% of them singletons. Findings of the study overall: Ubiquitous expanded tumor TCRs were seen in blood more at resection than at follow-up.

Regarding time point: sample taken at primary tumor resection. The study sequenced unsorted whole RNA from tumor, nontumor lung or frozen PBMC. The donors were 55 to 80 patients with non-small cell lung cancer that was early-stage and untreated. The specimen comprised PBMCs, sampled at surgery. The V call is TRBV2, the J call TRBJ2-3, with 11 bases fitting TRBD2. The sequence was obtained from a male donor with early-stage non-small cell lung cancer. The CDR3 DNA reads TGTGCCAGCAGTCTAGCGGGGGGCAGTATAACAGATACGCAGTATTTT. Protein: CASSLAGGSITDTQYF.